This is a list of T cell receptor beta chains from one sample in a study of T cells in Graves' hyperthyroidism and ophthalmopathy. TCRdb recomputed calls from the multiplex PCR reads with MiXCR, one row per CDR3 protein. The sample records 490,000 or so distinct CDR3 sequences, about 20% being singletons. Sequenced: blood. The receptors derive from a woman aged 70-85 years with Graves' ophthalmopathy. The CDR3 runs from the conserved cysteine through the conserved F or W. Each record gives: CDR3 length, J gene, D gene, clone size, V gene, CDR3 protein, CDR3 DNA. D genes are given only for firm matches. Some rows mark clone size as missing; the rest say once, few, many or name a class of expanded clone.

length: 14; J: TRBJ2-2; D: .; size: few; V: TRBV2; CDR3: CASSRGRGTGELFF; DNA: TGTGCCAGCAGCCGGGGAAGGGGCACCGGGGAGCTGTTTTTT
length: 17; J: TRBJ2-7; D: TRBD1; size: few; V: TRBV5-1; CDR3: CASSLRPLGQSSYEQYF; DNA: TGCGCCAGCAGCTTGAGACCCCTGGGACAGAGCTCCTACGAGCAGTACTTC
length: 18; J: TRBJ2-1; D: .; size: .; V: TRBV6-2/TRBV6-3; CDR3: CASSSLDLTRATYNEQFF; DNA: TGTGCCAGCAGTTCCCTCGACTTGACAAGAGCAACCTACAATGAGCAGTTCTTC
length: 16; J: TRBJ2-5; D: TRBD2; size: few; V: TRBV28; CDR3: CASSSIGGLGTETQYF; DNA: TGTGCCAGCAGTTCTATTGGCGGACTAGGGACGGAGACCCAGTACTTC
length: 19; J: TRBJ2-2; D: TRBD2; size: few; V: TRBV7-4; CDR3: CASSLAMGNLAEKTGQLFF; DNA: TGTGCCAGCAGCTTAGCTATGGGCAATCTAGCGGAGAAGACCGGGCAGCTGTTTTTT
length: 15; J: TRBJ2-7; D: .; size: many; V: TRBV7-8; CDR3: CASSFRPIGRYEQYF; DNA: TGTGCCAGCAGCTTTAGGCCAATCGGGCGCTACGAGCAGTACTTC
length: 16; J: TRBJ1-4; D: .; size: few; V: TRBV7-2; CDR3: CASSYPPGAANEKLFF; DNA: TGTGCCAGCAGCTACCCACCGGGTGCGGCTAATGAAAAACTGTTTTTT
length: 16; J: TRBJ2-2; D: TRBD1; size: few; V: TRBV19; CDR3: CASSSSGTGNTGELFF; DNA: TGTGCCAGTAGCTCCTCCGGGACAGGGAACACCGGGGAGCTGTTTTTT
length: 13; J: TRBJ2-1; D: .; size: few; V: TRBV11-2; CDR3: CASSLSPSYEQFF; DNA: TGTGCCAGCAGCTTATCCCCTAGCTATGAGCAGTTCTTC
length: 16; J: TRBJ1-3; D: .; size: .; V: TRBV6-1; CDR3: CASSLQGSNSGNTIYF; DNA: TGTGCCAGCAGCCTCCAGGGCAGTAACTCTGGAAACACCATATATTTT
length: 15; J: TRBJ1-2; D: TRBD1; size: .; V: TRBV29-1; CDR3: CSVDPGTASNYGYTF; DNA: TGCAGCGTTGACCCCGGGACAGCGTCTAACTATGGCTACACCTTC
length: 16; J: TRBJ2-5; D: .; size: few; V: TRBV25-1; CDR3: CASSESHRVGEETQYF; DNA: TGTGCCAGCAGTGAATCCCACAGGGTAGGAGAAGAGACCCAGTACTTC
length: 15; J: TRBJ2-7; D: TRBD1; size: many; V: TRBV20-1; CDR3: CSANHRGSSSYEQYF; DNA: TGCAGTGCTAACCACAGGGGGTCGAGCTCCTACGAGCAGTACTTC
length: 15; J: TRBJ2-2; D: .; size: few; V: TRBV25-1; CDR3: CASSPGRVNTGELFF; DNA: TGTGCCAGCAGTCCTGGCAGGGTCAACACCGGGGAGCTGTTTTTT
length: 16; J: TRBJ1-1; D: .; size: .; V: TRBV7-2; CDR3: CASSQNVSLANTEAFF; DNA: TGCGCCAGCAGCCAAAATGTATCTCTGGCGAACACTGAAGCTTTCTTT
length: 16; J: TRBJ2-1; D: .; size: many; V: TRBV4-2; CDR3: CASSQDFPLGAIEQFF; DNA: TGTGCCAGCAGCCAAGATTTTCCATTGGGTGCCATCGAGCAGTTCTTC
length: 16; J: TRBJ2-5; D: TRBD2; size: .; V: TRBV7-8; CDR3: CASSSWVSGDQETQYF; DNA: TGTGCCAGCAGCTCGTGGGTTAGCGGGGACCAGGAGACCCAGTACTTC
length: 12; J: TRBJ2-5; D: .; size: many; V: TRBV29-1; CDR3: CSTEDIQETQYF; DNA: TGCAGCACTGAGGACATACAAGAGACCCAGTACTTC
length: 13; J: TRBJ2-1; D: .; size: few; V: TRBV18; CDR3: CASSSLALNEQFF; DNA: TGTGCCAGCTCATCCCTCGCGTTGAATGAGCAGTTCTTC
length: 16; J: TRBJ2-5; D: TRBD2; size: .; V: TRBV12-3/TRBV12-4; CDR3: CAGSFLAGGPGETQYF; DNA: TGTGCCGGCAGTTTCCTGGCGGGAGGGCCCGGAGAGACCCAGTACTTC
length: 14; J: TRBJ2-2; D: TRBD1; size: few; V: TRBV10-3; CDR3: CAIRQGARTGELFF; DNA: TGTGCCATCAGACAGGGGGCGAGGACCGGGGAGCTGTTTTTT
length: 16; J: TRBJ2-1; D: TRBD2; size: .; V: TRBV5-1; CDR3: CASSLGRSGNGNEQFF; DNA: TGCGCCAGCAGCTTGGGTCGCAGCGGGAATGGCAATGAGCAGTTCTTC
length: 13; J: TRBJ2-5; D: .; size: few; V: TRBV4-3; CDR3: CASSQAVWETQYF; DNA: TGCGCCAGCAGCCAAGCTGTCTGGGAGACCCAGTACTTC
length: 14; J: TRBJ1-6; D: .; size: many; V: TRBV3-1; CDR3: CASSQHTGNSPLHF; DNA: TGTGCCAGCAGCCAGCACACAGGGAATTCACCCCTCCACTTT
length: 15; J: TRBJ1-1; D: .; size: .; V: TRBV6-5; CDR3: CASSYRGGGSTEAFF; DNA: TGTGCCAGCAGTTACCGGGGAGGGGGTAGCACTGAAGCTTTCTTT
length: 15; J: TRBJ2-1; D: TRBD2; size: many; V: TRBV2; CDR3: CASSGELAAYNEQFF; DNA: TGTGCCAGCAGTGGGGAGCTAGCGGCCTACAATGAGCAGTTCTTC
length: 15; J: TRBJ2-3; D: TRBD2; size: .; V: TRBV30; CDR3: CAWSVRSGSPDTQYF; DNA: TGTGCCTGGAGTGTTCGTAGCGGGAGTCCAGATACGCAGTATTTT